The following is a T cell receptor (beta chain) sequence with its context. This specimen belongs to a study of OX40 agonist ivuxolimab in advanced cancers. Only in-frame clones appear in the TCRdb table, and some are missing; sequencing was by immunoSEQ multiplex PCR. Here the sample spans under 50,000 clones, around nine tenths being singletons. CDR3 length equals 15 residues. Germline V gene lookup returns CDR1 MNHEY and CDR2 SVGAGI. V lost 5 bases and J lost 4, with 14 bases in between. V usage is TRBV6-5 and J usage is TRBJ1-4; perhaps TRBD1 as D (5 bases). The TCR was taken from an adult with an advanced solid tumor such as melanoma, head and neck, liver or kidney cancer. Sequences were derived from CD4+ or CD8+ T cells sorted from blood, sampled in a trial of the OX40 agonist ivuxolimab. The CDR3 DNA reads as TGTGCCAGCAGTGCCAGGGCTCTTGGTAATGAAAAACTGTTTTTT. Amino acids: CASSARALGNEKLFF.